This T cell receptor (beta chain) was retrieved from a study of blood T cell repertoires in COVID-19. Study as a whole: Samples taken during acute and convalescent COVID-19 were collected in the United States, Italy and Spain.

Seattle patients were enrolled during active infection and followed longitudinally. The V end was cut by 5 bases, the J end by 0 bases, with 14 bases between. This CDR3 region has 17 residues. The germline V gene encodes CDR1 SGHTA and CDR2 FQGNSA. This clone was seen a handful of times. In the study's own analysis: For nucleated cells, counts were estimated from reference gene primer amplification. The method was immunoSEQ multiplex PCR; TCRdb's version includes in-frame clones alone and lacks a portion of them. D and trimming come from the DNA, and the V and J calls and clone size come from that table. The repertoire holds 360,000 or so clones, with about nine tenths as singletons.

Sequencing input: peripheral blood. This receptor was taken from a woman aged 60 to 75 with COVID-19, enrolled during active disease. The rearrangement links TRBV7-2 to TRBJ1-6, with a tentative D call TRBD1 (6 bases). CDR3 in DNA: TGTGCCAGCAGCCTCAGGGGTGTCCACTCCTATAATTCACCCCTCCACTTT. The encoded protein is CASSLRGVHSYNSPLHF. Drawing the rest from reference TRBV7-2 and TRBJ1-6, the complete variable domain is GAGVSQSPSNKVTEKGKDVELRCDPISGHTALYWYRQSLGQGLEFLIYFQGNSAPDKSGLPSDRFSAERTGGSVSTLTIQRTQQEDSAVYLCASSLRGVHSYNSPLHFGNGTRLTVT.